One and the same sample provided the 13 T cell receptor beta chains below, sequenced in a study of cytomegalovirus exposure and HLA in healthy donors. 13 Jbeta primers and 60 Vbeta primers were used for the PCR. Sequenced by immunoSEQ multiplex PCR; TCRdb stores in-frame clones only, minus some. The data contain 150,000 to 200,000 clones, approximately 80% of them singletons. The sample comprised PBMCs. All receptors come from a woman under 30 in good health and CMV-seropositive.

The chain couples TRBV6-4 to TRBJ2-1; a possible D gene is TRBD1 (6 bases). The length of the CDR3 is 14 residues. Trimming shortened V by 4 bases and J by 8 bases, and 15 bases separated the two germline ends. Germline V CDR1 and CDR2: MRHNA, SNTAGT. The CDR3 bases are TGTGCCAGCAGTGTCGTACACAGGGCCGATGAGCAGTTCTTC. Residues: CASSVVHRADEQFF.

The chain employs TRBV20-1 and TRBJ1-2; no reliable D call. This CDR3 is 11 amino acids long. Looked up from germline, CDR1 is DFQATT and CDR2 is SNEGSKA (reference sequence). The CDR3 protein is CSSRLHYGYTF. CDR3 nucleotide sequence: TGCAGCTCCAGGCTACACTATGGCTACACCTTC.

The rearrangement joins TRBV7-9 to TRBJ2-6; a weak D match, TRBD2 (6 bases). CDR1 and CDR2 (germline): SEHNR, FQNEAQ (reference sequence). This CDR3 contains 16 residues. Between the trimmed V and J ends, which lost 4 bases and 5 bases, there was a span of 15 bases. The CDR3 DNA sequence: TGTGCCAGCAGCTCGAGGAGGGGCAAATGGGCCAACGTCCTGACTTTC. This translates into CASSSRRGKWANVLTF. The variable domain in full, with the rest retrieved from reference TRBV7-9 and TRBJ2-6, is DTGVSQNPRHKITKRGQNVTFRCDPISEHNRLYWYRQTLGQGPEFLTYFQNEAQLEKSRLLSDRFSAERPKGSFSTLEIQRTEQGDSAMYLCASSSRRGKWANVLTFGAGSRLTVL.

This sequence joins TRBV6-4 and TRBJ1-2; 7 nucleotides line up with TRBD1. Germline CDR1 is MRHNA and CDR2 is SNTAGT. V shed 8 bases, J shed 4 bases, and the junction held 13 bases outside the gene matches. The CDR3 consists of 15 residues. The CDR3 coding sequence is TGTGCCAGCTCCGAACAAGCAGGGGGACCCTATGGCTACACCTTC. The encoded protein is CASSEQAGGPYGYTF.

V is TRBV6-6 and J is TRBJ1-1; 10 positions agree with TRBD1. V lost 5 bases and J lost 7; bases outside the gene matches: 7. Germline V gene lookup returns CDR1 MNHNY and CDR2 SVGAGI (reference sequence). The CDR3 totals 14 residues. As DNA, the CDR3 is TGTGCCAGCAGTGACAGACAGGGGGCCCTTGAAGCTTTCTTT. Translated: CASSDRQGALEAFF.

The chain combines TRBV19 with TRBJ2-5, with D tentatively TRBD1 (5 bases). This CDR3 comprises 15 residues. Looked up from germline, CDR1 is LNHDA and CDR2 is SQIVND (reference sequence). V lost 5 bases and J 7 bases, leaving 20 bases between the germline ends. The CDR3 here is CASSPRRVASGTQYF. The CDR3 DNA is TGTGCCAGTAGTCCTCGCAGGGTAGCCTCGGGGACCCAGTACTTC. The full variable domain, its missing parts supplied by reference TRBV19 and TRBJ2-5, is DGGITQSPKYLFRKEGQNVTLSCEQNLNHDAMYWYRQDPGQGLRLIYYSQIVNDFQKGDIAEGYSVSREKKESFPLTVTSAQKNPTAFYLCASSPRRVASGTQYFGPGTRLLVL.

This rearrangement joins TRBV20-1 to TRBJ2-1, with 7 bases fitting TRBD1. Looked up from germline, CDR1 is DFQATT and CDR2 is SNEGSKA (reference sequence). The CDR3 loop spans 11 amino acids. Unmatched junction bases numbered 3, after V lost 6 bases and J lost 7 bases. The CDR3 nucleotides are TGCAGTGCAGGGGGCAGAAATGAGCAGTTCTTC. Translation gives CSAGGRNEQFF.

The chain couples TRBV7-6 to TRBJ2-1; no clear D. The CDR3 contains 14 residues. Germline-derived CDR1 and CDR2 are SGHVS and FNYEAQ. Between the trimmed V and J ends, which lost 2 bases and 8 bases, there was a span of 13 bases. CDR3 residues: CASSLTGPQDEQFF. Written as DNA, the CDR3 is TGTGCCAGCAGCTTAACCGGCCCTCAGGATGAGCAGTTCTTC.

The chain recombines TRBV19 with TRBJ2-7, with unresolved D. Germline V gives CDR1 LNHDA, CDR2 SQIVND (reference sequence). The CDR3 has 13 amino acids. Between the trimmed V and J ends, which lost 1 base and 5 bases, there was a span of 9 bases. In DNA, the CDR3 is TGTGCCAGTAGTATAGTAGAGGATAACGAGCAGTACTTC. Its translation is CASSIVEDNEQYF. Together with reference TRBV19 and TRBJ2-7, the CDR3 gives the full variable domain: DGGITQSPKYLFRKEGQNVTLSCEQNLNHDAMYWYRQDPGQGLRLIYYSQIVNDFQKGDIAEGYSVSREKKESFPLTVTSAQKNPTAFYLCASSIVEDNEQYFGPGTRLTVT.

With respect to this clone: The same CDR3 arises from other DNA sequences in this sample as well. V usage is TRBV7-2 and J usage is TRBJ1-2; TRBD1 aligns across 7 bases. The CDR3 is made up of 13 amino acids. J was trimmed by 3 bases and V by 4 bases; bases with no gene match: 2. Germline lookup yields CDR1 SGHTA and CDR2 FQGNSA. The CDR3 loop is CASSYDRDYGYTF. The CDR3 nucleotides are TGTGCCAGCAGCTACGACAGGGACTATGGCTACACCTTC.

The chain joins TRBV5-4 to TRBJ1-2; D gene uncertain. CDR1 is SGHNT, CDR2 YYREEE, per germline (reference sequence). V shed 1 base and J shed 7 bases, with 11 bases lying between them. The CDR3 contains 13 residues. CDR3 region: CASSLQQTRGYTF. In DNA form, the CDR3 reads TGTGCCAGCAGCTTGCAACAGACCCGTGGCTACACCTTC.

The chain couples TRBV5-1 to TRBJ1-1; D may be TRBD1 (5 bases). This CDR3 spans 16 amino acids. V was cut by 5 bases and J by 2 bases, with 19 bases left in between. Looked up from germline, CDR1 is SGHRS and CDR2 is YFSETQ. The CDR3 loop is CASSPSPEGLNTEAFF. In DNA, the CDR3 is TGCGCCAGCAGTCCCTCCCCCGAGGGACTTAACACTGAAGCTTTCTTT.

The V and J genes are TRBV6-1 and TRBJ2-7, with a tentative D call TRBD1 (5 bases). The V end lost 6 bases, the J end lost 2 bases, and 14 bases lay between the germline ends. The CDR3 sequence is 14 residues long. Looked up from germline, CDR1 is MNHNS and CDR2 is SASEGT. The CDR3 loop reads CASSQGGATYEQYF. The CDR3 coding sequence is TGTGCCAGCAGCCAGGGTGGCGCGACCTACGAGCAGTACTTC.